This TCR beta chain was identified in a study of cytomegalovirus exposure and HLA in healthy donors. PCR amplification relied on 60 Vbeta primers (plus 13 Jbeta primers). Sequenced by immunoSEQ multiplex PCR; TCRdb stores in-frame clones only, minus some. The sample has more than 85,000 clones, about 80% seen once. A word on this clone: Its specificity is not known.

General observations from the study: The only immune exposure information that was available was CMV serostatus.

CDR3 length equals 14 residues. V dropped 4 bases and J dropped 0; count of bases not matched to a gene: 3. Germline V CDR1 and CDR2: SGHDT, YYEEEE. The sequence was collected from a man under 40 in good health and CMV-seropositive. The sequencing sample was made of PBMCs. The chain joins TRBV5-6 to TRBJ1-1; TRBD1 matches 7 bases. The CDR3 DNA is TGTGCCAGCAGCGAGGGACAGATGAACACTGAAGCTTTCTTT. Translated: CASSEGQMNTEAFF.